This TCR beta chain appears in the sequencing data of a study of Tregs in tolerant kidney transplant recipients. Regarding the study as a whole: The small number of patients limits these findings pending further validation. Tregs expanded with activated donor B cells seemed most donor-specific.

Sequencing used immunoSEQ multiplex PCR; TCRdb keeps in-frame clones, though not all of them. The data contain 200,000 to 300,000 clones, more than 65% of them singletons. V trimming: 5 bases; J trimming: 6 bases; junction bases outside the gene matches: 4. The CDR3 runs 13 residues. Germline V gene lookup returns CDR1 MGHDK and CDR2 SYGVNS. The table lists this clone with a few counts. Its antigen is unknown. The clonotype was recovered from a human donor in good health. Specimen: CD4+ T cells from blood. The chain links TRBV25-1 to TRBJ2-3; TRBD1 matches 8 bases. The CDR3 DNA sequence: TGTGCCAGCAGTTGGACAGGGTGGGATACGCAGTATTTT. The encoded protein is CASSWTGWDTQYF.